Below, 5 T cell receptor beta chains from the same sample are listed, as sequenced in a study of T cells in localized non-small cell lung cancer. The table came from immunoSEQ multiplex PCR; TCRdb's copy has only in-frame clones and leaves some out. The sample contains around 64,000 clones, about four fifths of which appear only once. The specimen comprised PBMCs, sampled before any cancer treatment. The receptors were gathered from a man aged 40 to 70 with stage II lung adenocarcinoma.

The V gene is TRBV7-6, the J gene TRBJ1-4; D remains unclear. The V gene's germline CDR1 is SGHVS and CDR2 FNYEAQ. The germline V and J ends were trimmed by 1 base and 10 bases, with 13 bases remaining between them. This CDR3 has 14 residues. The CDR3 region is CASSLVGGNGKLFF. The CDR3 DNA reads as TGTGCCAGCAGCTTAGTCGGAGGGAACGGAAAACTGTTTTTT.

The chain carries TRBV30 and TRBJ1-2; TRBD1 agrees at 7 bases. Unmatched junction bases numbered 8, after V lost 3 bases and J lost 4 bases. Germline CDR1 and CDR2: GTSNPN and SVGIG (reference sequence). CDR3 length: 14 amino acids. The CDR3 reads CAWRPRQGAYGYTF. CDR3 coding DNA: TGTGCCTGGAGGCCCAGACAGGGAGCCTATGGCTACACCTTC.

J is TRBJ2-1 and V is TRBV2; a possible D gene is TRBD2 (5 bases). The germline CDR1 and CDR2 sequences are SNHLY and FYNNEI. Trimming removed 4 bases from V and 9 bases from J, with 22 bases in between. The CDR3 runs to 16 residues. The CDR3 sequence is CASSGEALGRMVEQFF. DNA of the CDR3: TGTGCCAGCAGTGGGGAAGCACTAGGGCGTATGGTTGAGCAGTTCTTC.

The gene calls are TRBV7-9 and TRBJ1-1, with 7 bases that match TRBD1. Per the germline V gene, CDR1 is SEHNR and CDR2 is FQNEAQ (reference sequence). The CDR3 is made up of 16 amino acids. V gave up 1 base and J gave up 5 bases; unmatched junction bases: 10. The CDR3: CASSLGGRGLRTEAFF. The CDR3, as DNA: TGTGCCAGCAGCTTAGGCGGCAGGGGGTTGAGAACTGAAGCTTTCTTT.

The chain combines TRBV5-4 with TRBJ2-7, with D possibly being TRBD2 (5 bases). CDR1 is SGHNT, CDR2 YYREEE, per germline (reference sequence). The V gene lost 4 bases and the J gene lost 5 bases, with 19 bases spanning the gap. The CDR3 length is 15 residues. CDR3 coding DNA: TGTGCCAGCAGCCTCTCGGGAAGGCAGGCAAACGAGCAGTACTTC. Encoded protein: CASSLSGRQANEQYF.